The sequence of this TCR beta chain was determined in a study of T cell responses to AZD1222 COVID-19 vaccine. Findings and limits, study-wide: Nearly half of spike-specific TCRs reportedly target unmutated variant regions. Spike was spanned by vaccine-associated CD4 TCRs, with dominance at 160-218 and 743-854.

Pooled in the analysis were second doses at about 4 or about 12 weeks. The data were produced by immunoSEQ multiplex PCR, yet TCRdb's version contains in-frame clones alone and is incomplete. This sample has 250,000 to 300,000 clones, with about 94% found just once. This clone was seen just once. Its antigen remains unidentified. CDR1 and CDR2 from the germline V gene are LGHDT and YNNKEL (reference sequence). The CDR3 extends over 17 amino acids. V dropped 4 bases and J dropped 13 bases, with 29 bases sitting between them. The receptor was isolated from an adult who received the AZD1222 COVID-19 vaccine. The chain recombines TRBV3-1 (or the pseudogene TRBV3-2) with TRBJ2-1; D is unclear. The material sequenced was peripheral blood, taken 28 days after the second AZD1222 dose. CDR3 loop: CASSLLSYSDSTTLQFF. CDR3 sequence (DNA): TGTGCCAGCAGCCTACTATCGTACAGCGATAGTACAACTCTACAGTTCTTC.